Below are 20 T cell receptor beta chains sequenced from a single sample in a study of blood T cell repertoires in COVID-19 (dated by TCRdb to about 2020). Library generation was performed with the immunoSEQ multiplex PCR assay. TCRdb's version of the immuneACCESS table is confined to in-frame rearrangements and falls short of the full clone set. An unresolved V gene accounts for under half of the shortfall where checked; the remainder is of unknown origin. Within this sample are about 210,000 clones, with about nine tenths of them counted one time only. The leading ten clones occupy 4.8% of the sample. The sample taken for sequencing was peripheral blood. The receptors stem from a woman aged 40 to 50 with acute or convalescent COVID-19.

The chain combines TRBV2 with TRBJ1-2; 11 bases are shared with TRBD1. Per germline, CDR1 SNHLY and CDR2 FYNNEI. The CDR3 runs to 13 residues. V was pared by 11 bases and J by 4 bases, with 6 bases of the junction left unmatched. Here the CDR3 DNA reads TGTGCCGGACAGGGGGCGCGGGGCTATGGCTACACCTTC. Translation: CAGQGARGYGYTF. Drawing the rest from reference TRBV2 and TRBJ1-2, the complete variable domain is EPEVTQTPSHQVTQMGQEVILRCVPISNHLYFYWYRQILGQKVEFLVSFYNNEISEKSEIFDDQFSVERPDGSNFTLKIRSTKLEDSAMYFCAGQGARGYGYTFGSGTRLTVV.

The V call is TRBV4-1, the J call TRBJ1-1; 7 nucleotides match TRBD1. This CDR3 comprises 16 residues. The ends lost 0 bases at V and 3 bases at J; junction bases unmatched: 7. Germline V lookup: CDR1 MGHRA, CDR2 YSYEKL. CDR3 DNA sequence: TGCGCCAGCAGCCAAGACTCGGGACAGCCCTACACTGAAGCTTTCTTT. Its translation is CASSQDSGQPYTEAFF.

This clone was recorded once. The chain uses TRBV7-2 and TRBJ1-2; 8 positions match TRBD1. Germline V lookup: CDR1 SGHTA, CDR2 FQGNSA. The CDR3 sequence is 17 residues long. Trimming at V came to 5 bases and at J to 5 bases, leaving 16 bases not matched to a gene. The CDR3 coding sequence is TGTGCCAGCAGCCTTAACAGGGGGGCGACCATGATTTATGGCTACACCTTC. It yields the protein CASSLNRGATMIYGYTF.

The chain employs TRBV9 and TRBJ2-1; 12 positions agree with TRBD2. The germline gives CDR1 SGDLS, CDR2 YYNGEE. The V segment lost 0 bases and the J segment 9 bases; nucleotides outside the gene matches: 7. The CDR3 is 16 residues long. The CDR3 spells CASSVGTSGGRGEQFF. The CDR3 coding sequence is TGTGCCAGCAGCGTAGGAACTAGCGGGGGGCGGGGTGAGCAGTTCTTC. Full variable domain (rest looked up from reference TRBV9 and TRBJ2-1): DSGVTQTPKHLITATGQRVTLRCSPRSGDLSVYWYQQSLDQGLQFLIQYYNGEERAKGNILERFSAQQFPDLHSELNLSSLELGDSALYFCASSVGTSGGRGEQFFGPGTRLTVL.

The chain employs TRBV9 and TRBJ2-1; TRBD2 aligns across 8 bases. The CDR3 has 15 residues. V shed 1 base, J shed 3 bases, and the junction held 3 bases outside the gene matches. The germline gives CDR1 SGDLS, CDR2 YYNGEE. CDR3 coding DNA: TGTGCCAGCAGCGTACAGCGGGGGTTCTACAATGAGCAGTTCTTC. Its protein product is CASSVQRGFYNEQFF. Full variable domain (rest looked up from reference TRBV9 and TRBJ2-1): DSGVTQTPKHLITATGQRVTLRCSPRSGDLSVYWYQQSLDQGLQFLIQYYNGEERAKGNILERFSAQQFPDLHSELNLSSLELGDSALYFCASSVQRGFYNEQFFGPGTRLTVL.

This clone was observed a few times. The rearrangement links TRBV7-9 to TRBJ2-5; 9 nucleotides line up with TRBD1. The CDR3 runs 15 residues. Germline V gene data show CDR1 as SEHNR and CDR2 as FQNEAQ (reference sequence). V lost 1 base to trimming and J lost 4 bases; unmatched junction nucleotides: 4. For the CDR3, the DNA is TGTGCCAGCAGCTTAGGTACAGGGGGCCCAGAGACCCAGTACTTC. This codes for CASSLGTGGPETQYF. Together with reference TRBV7-9 and TRBJ2-5, the CDR3 gives the full variable domain: DTGVSQNPRHKITKRGQNVTFRCDPISEHNRLYWYRQTLGQGPEFLTYFQNEAQLEKSRLLSDRFSAERPKGSFSTLEIQRTEQGDSAMYLCASSLGTGGPETQYFGPGTRLLVL.

This chain joins TRBV2 and TRBJ2-1; 8 nucleotides align to TRBD2. Germline V gene data show CDR1 as SNHLY and CDR2 as FYNNEI. V lost 4 bases and J lost 7; bases outside the gene matches: 6. This CDR3 is built from 14 residues. The CDR3 sequence is CASSVETGGNEQFF. For the CDR3, the DNA is TGTGCCAGCAGTGTGGAGACGGGGGGGAATGAGCAGTTCTTC.

The chain links TRBV27 to TRBJ2-2, with a weak D call TRBD1 (6 bases). CDR1 and CDR2 (germline): MNHEY, SMNVEV (reference sequence). This CDR3 has 16 amino acids. V lost 5 bases, J lost 0 bases, and 13 bases lay in between. The CDR3 nucleotides are TGTGCCAGCAGTCCACACAGGGCCCCGAACACCGGGGAGCTGTTTTTT. It codes for CASSPHRAPNTGELFF.

The chain couples TRBV15 to TRBJ2-3; D possibly corresponds to TRBD1 (6 bases). V was trimmed by 3 bases and J by 3 bases, leaving 13 bases between them. This CDR3 is built from 15 residues. CDR1 is LNHNV and CDR2 is YYDKDF in the germline V gene (reference sequence). The CDR3 DNA is TGTGCCACCAGCAGTACGAGGGGGTTTACAGATACGCAGTATTTT. Its protein is CATSSTRGFTDTQYF.

V usage is TRBV4-1 and J usage is TRBJ1-2, with 7 bases fitting TRBD1. Trimming removed 1 base from V and 0 bases from J; junction bases left unmatched: 8. This CDR3 is 17 amino acids long. Germline CDR1 reads MGHRA; CDR2 reads YSYEKL. CDR3 in amino acids: CASSQGFRGRSNYGYTF. DNA for the CDR3: TGCGCCAGCAGCCAAGGTTTCAGGGGGAGGTCTAACTATGGCTACACCTTC.

This sequence joins TRBV4-2 and TRBJ1-6; maybe TRBD1 (6 bases). Trimming removed 0 bases at V and 10 bases at J, with 10 bases between. The V gene's germline CDR1 is LGHNA and CDR2 YNFKEQ. The CDR3 is made up of 14 amino acids. The CDR3 nucleotides are TGTGCCAGCAGCCAAGAGGGTAGGGGGTCACCCCTCCACTTT. It translates to CASSQEGRGSPLHF.

The chain has TRBV6-2 or TRBV6-3 and TRBJ2-7; the D gene is possibly TRBD1 (6 bases). V was clipped by 5 bases and J by 3 bases, with 14 bases between them. Germline assignment: CDR1 MNHEY and CDR2 SVGEGT. The CDR3 contains 14 residues. The DNA of the CDR3 is TGTGCCAGCAGTCCGCCAGGGGCTCGCTACGAGCAGTACGTC. It encodes CASSPPGARYEQYV.

The rearrangement joins TRBV24-1 to TRBJ1-2; D is uncertain. Germline V gene sequence: CDR1 KGHDR, CDR2 SFDVKD. This CDR3 region has 12 residues. V lost 1 base to trimming and J lost 8 bases, with 7 bases between them. This CDR3 is CATSDLSRGYTF. The CDR3 DNA follows: TGTGCCACCAGTGATTTATCTCGGGGCTACACCTTC.

The V gene is TRBV5-1, the J gene TRBJ1-2; 7 positions agree with TRBD1. This CDR3 has 16 residues. Germline V lookup: CDR1 SGHRS, CDR2 YFSETQ. The CDR3 sequence: CGSRGPGGQGNHGYTF. The CDR3 nucleotides read TGCGGTTCACGGGGCCCAGGGGGTCAGGGAAACCATGGCTACACCTTC.

This clone has only one observation. The V and J genes are TRBV7-2 and TRBJ1-2; weak D call: TRBD1 (6 bases). V was shortened by 1 base and J by 4 bases, with 13 bases between the two germline ends. The CDR3 length is 15 residues. CDR1 and CDR2 (germline): SGHTA, FQGNSA. CDR3 in amino acids: CASSLERQGSYGYTF. DNA of the CDR3: TGTGCCAGCAGCTTAGAACGCCAGGGGAGCTATGGCTACACCTTC.

The V call is TRBV3-1 (or the pseudogene TRBV3-2), the J call TRBJ1-2; the D is unclear. The CDR3 length is 13 residues. CDR1 is LGHDT, CDR2 YNNKEL, per germline (reference sequence). The ends were cut back, 0 bases at V and 4 bases at J, with 6 bases in the middle. The CDR3 nucleotides are TGTGCCAGCAGCCAAGATCTAGCCTATGGCTACACCTTC. It is translated as CASSQDLAYGYTF.

At least ten counts were recorded for this clone. Relative to the germline gene, one junction end is altered; a read error may explain this. The gene calls are TRBV25-1 and TRBJ2-3, with 9 positions matching TRBD2. The CDR3 covers 15 residues. The germline gives CDR1 MGHDK, CDR2 SYGVNS. CDR3 protein: CASSFYGTSTDTQYF. The CDR3 DNA follows: TGTGCCAGCAGTTTCTACGGGACTAGCACCGATACGCAGTATTTT.

This clone was seen a few times. This sequence joins TRBV6-5 and TRBJ2-2, with D possibly being TRBD1 (6 bases). CDR3 size: 14 residues. Per germline, CDR1 MNHEY and CDR2 SVGAGI. V lost 6 bases and J lost 3, with 11 bases in between. The CDR3 loop is CASRQGEDTGELFF. CDR3 nucleotide sequence: TGTGCCAGCAGACAGGGTGAGGACACCGGGGAGCTGTTTTTT.

The CDR3 reads CASSIGTGVFYGELFF. CDR3 DNA sequence: TGTGCCAGTAGTATCGGGACAGGGGTTTTCTACGGGGAGCTGTTTTTT. The genes are TRBV19 and TRBJ2-2; 10 bases line up with TRBD1. V lost 3 bases and J lost 7; bases outside the gene matches: 8. The CDR3 spans 16 residues. Germline-derived CDR1 and CDR2 are LNHDA and SQIVND (reference sequence).

The chain has TRBV5-4 and TRBJ2-2; D might be TRBD2 (6 bases). Germline CDR1 reads SGHNT; CDR2 reads YYREEE (reference sequence). The germline V and J ends were trimmed by 3 bases and 0 bases, with 9 bases remaining between them. The CDR3 is 15 residues long. The CDR3 nucleotides read TGTGCCAGCAGCTCGGGACTTTCGAACACCGGGGAGCTGTTTTTT. It codes for CASSSGLSNTGELFF.